This T cell receptor (beta chain) appears in the sequencing data of a study of PD-1 blockade in classical Hodgkin lymphoma. General study findings and limits: Although disease activity or prior therapy may be involved, causes of the repertoire differences remain undefined. Diminished baseline TCR diversity has been reported in newly diagnosed patients relative to healthy donors.

The table came from immunoSEQ multiplex PCR; TCRdb's copy has only in-frame clones and leaves some out. The sample records fewer than 100,000 clones, roughly 92% being singletons. On this clone itself: Antigen specificity is unknown.

Each patient's relapse followed autologous stem cell transplantation, and brentuximab vedotin exposure varied. Between the trimmed V and J ends, which lost 5 bases and 0 bases, there was a span of 16 bases. The germline V gene encodes CDR1 MGHRA and CDR2 YSYEKL. The CDR3 loop spans 17 amino acids. The chain joins TRBV4-1 to TRBJ2-2; maybe TRBD1 (6 bases). The receptor comes from a human donor with classical Hodgkin lymphoma. The sequencing used peripheral blood mononuclear cells (PBMCs), collected at baseline. DNA of the CDR3: TGCGCCAGCAGCGTCCAGCCCCGGACAGCGAACACCGGGGAGCTGTTTTTT. Encoded protein: CASSVQPRTANTGELFF.